This entry lists 30 T cell receptor beta chains sequenced from one sample in a study of blood T cell repertoires in COVID-19. The repertoire was sequenced with immunoSEQ multiplex PCR; TCRdb's copy has only in-frame clones and lacks some. Of around 210,000 clones listed, approximately 84% are singletons. The sample taken for sequencing was peripheral blood. The receptors stem from a woman aged 80 or older with COVID-19, enrolled during active disease.

This sequence joins TRBV10-3 and TRBJ2-1, with 12 bases lining up with TRBD2. V gave up 6 bases and J gave up 8 bases; unmatched junction bases: 8. The germline CDR1 and CDR2 sequences are ENHRY and SYGVKD. This CDR3 spans 15 amino acids. The CDR3 here is CAISRTSGGTHEQFF. The DNA of the CDR3 is TGTGCCATCAGCCGTACTAGCGGGGGGACCCATGAGCAGTTCTTC.

The chain joins TRBV5-4 to TRBJ2-3, with D possibly matching TRBD1 (6 bases). The CDR3 spans 15 residues. CDR1 SGHNT and CDR2 YYREEE come from the germline V gene (reference sequence). With 1 base removed from V and 3 bases from J, the gap between germline ends came to 12 bases. CDR3 in amino acids: CASSLNIGGTDTQYF. The DNA of the CDR3 is TGTGCCAGCAGCTTGAATATAGGGGGTACAGATACGCAGTATTTT.

To note about this clone: Other DNA sequences of this sample code for an identical CDR3. This chain joins TRBV9 and TRBJ2-7; D might be TRBD2 (6 bases). The length of the CDR3 is 13 residues. Deletions cut 5 bases from V and 2 bases from J, with 11 bases between. The V gene's germline CDR1 is SGDLS and CDR2 YYNGEE. CDR3 residues: CASSAGGPYEQYF. Written as DNA, the CDR3 is TGTGCCAGCAGTGCAGGAGGGCCCTACGAGCAGTACTTC.

The V and J genes are TRBV19 and TRBJ1-3; D is unresolved. CDR1 is LNHDA and CDR2 is SQIVND in the germline V gene (reference sequence). The ends were cut back, 3 bases at V and 0 bases at J, with 6 bases in the middle. This CDR3 is 14 amino acids long. CDR3 nucleotides: TGTGCCAGTAGTATTGCGGTCTCTGGAAACACCATATATTTT. This encodes CASSIAVSGNTIYF.

V and J are TRBV6-5 and TRBJ2-5; TRBD1 aligns across 7 bases. Germline CDR1 reads MNHEY; CDR2 reads SVGAGI. The CDR3 is made up of 14 amino acids. V shed 8 bases and J 4 bases; nucleotides not matched to a gene: 10. The CDR3 DNA reads TGTGCCAGCGTCCCAGGGGGACGCGGAGAGACCCAGTACTTC. Protein sequence: CASVPGGRGETQYF.

A few counts support this clone. The genes are TRBV4-2 and TRBJ2-7; no firm D call. CDR1 is LGHNA, CDR2 YNFKEQ, per germline. This CDR3 is built from 14 residues. Trimming took 3 bases from V and 5 from J, leaving 14 bases between them. CDR3: CASSHTYLRDEQYF. The CDR3 DNA reads as TGTGCCAGCAGCCACACCTACCTCCGGGACGAGCAGTACTTC.

The V call is TRBV11-3, the J call TRBJ2-1; TRBD2 matches at 10 bases. CDR3 length: 16 amino acids. Trimming took 5 bases from V and 2 from J; bases not matched to a gene: 6. The germline V gene encodes CDR1 SGHNT and CDR2 YENEEA. The CDR3, as DNA: TGTGCCAGCAGCGGACTAGCGGAGACAACCTACAATGAGCAGTTCTTC. As protein: CASSGLAETTYNEQFF. The whole variable domain, filled in from reference TRBV11-3 and TRBJ2-1, reads EAGVVQSPRYKIIEKKQPVAFWCNPISGHNTLYWYLQNLGQGPELLIRYENEEAVDDSQLPKDRFSAERLKGVDSTLKIQPAELGDSAVYLCASSGLAETTYNEQFFGPGTRLTVL.

The chain links TRBV19 to TRBJ1-2, with a possible D match to TRBD1 (6 bases). Germline CDR1 is LNHDA and CDR2 is SQIVND (reference sequence). The CDR3 length is 15 residues. The ends were cut back, 6 bases at V and 0 bases at J, with 14 bases in the middle. CDR3 in DNA: TGTGCCAGTAGCACCGGGACACTTGCTAACTATGGCTACACCTTC. Amino acids: CASSTGTLANYGYTF.

This sequence joins TRBV7-9 and TRBJ2-3; D is unresolved. With 5 bases removed from V and 5 bases from J, the gap between germline ends came to 17 bases. Looked up from germline, CDR1 is SEHNR and CDR2 is FQNEAQ (reference sequence). This CDR3 is 15 amino acids long. CDR3 bases: TGTGCCAGCAGCCCTCTTGAAGGAGCTGGAGATACGCAGTATTTT. It encodes CASSPLEGAGDTQYF.

The V gene is TRBV9, the J gene TRBJ2-3; 13 bases match TRBD2. Germline V CDR1 and CDR2: SGDLS, YYNGEE. The CDR3 runs 15 residues. The trim removed 4 bases at V and 3 bases at J, leaving 2 bases unmatched. The chain's CDR3 is CASSRTSGGTDTQYF. Here the CDR3 DNA reads TGTGCCAGCAGCCGGACTAGCGGGGGAACAGATACGCAGTATTTT.

The chain uses TRBV18 and TRBJ2-3; TRBD1 agrees at 8 bases. The CDR3 contains 15 residues. V shed 1 base, J shed 6 bases, and the junction held 6 bases outside the gene matches. CDR1 and CDR2 (germline): KGHSH, LQKENI. CDR3 coding DNA: TGTGCCAGCTCACCACGCCAGGGGGCGCGGGATACGCAGTATTTT. This gives the protein CASSPRQGARDTQYF.

The chain combines TRBV27 with TRBJ1-2; 7 bases align to TRBD1. CDR3 size: 15 residues. Germline-derived CDR1 and CDR2 are MNHEY and SMNVEV (reference sequence). With 10 bases clipped from V and 0 bases from J, the junction kept 11 bases outside the gene matches. CDR3 bases: TGTGCCAACAGATCGGGAACAGGGGCTAACTATGGCTACACCTTC. It codes for CANRSGTGANYGYTF.

This chain joins TRBV7-3 and TRBJ2-3, with TRBD1 matching 7 bases. The germline gives CDR1 SGHTA, CDR2 FQGTGA. After removal of 5 bases from V and 6 bases from J, the junction contained 5 bases not matched to a gene. The CDR3 spans 13 residues. DNA of the CDR3: TGTGCCAGCAGCCCCAGGGGGACGGATACGCAGTATTTT. Translated, it gives CASSPRGTDTQYF. Together with reference TRBV7-3 and TRBJ2-3, the CDR3 gives the full variable domain: GAGVSQTPSNKVTEKGKYVELRCDPISGHTALYWYRQSLGQGPEFLIYFQGTGAADDSGLPNDRFFAVRPEGSVSTLKIQRTERGDSAVYLCASSPRGTDTQYFGPGTRLTVL.

This chain uses TRBV6-6 with TRBJ1-4, with 7 bases identical to TRBD1. The junction had 10 bases not matched to a gene; V was cut back by 10 bases and J by 8 bases. The germline gives CDR1 MNHNY, CDR2 SVGAGI (reference sequence). CDR3 size: 13 residues. The CDR3 reads CATQGGGREKLFF. CDR3 coding DNA: TGTGCCACCCAGGGGGGTGGGAGAGAAAAACTGTTTTTT.

The gene calls are TRBV6-5 and TRBJ1-1; D is ambiguous. Deletions cut 2 bases from V and 2 bases from J, with 15 bases between. Germline assignment: CDR1 MNHEY and CDR2 SVGAGI. The CDR3 has 16 amino acids. CDR3 amino acids: CASSYRAGRTNTEAFF. In nucleotides, the CDR3 is TGTGCCAGCAGTTACAGGGCGGGCAGGACCAACACTGAAGCTTTCTTT.

J is TRBJ1-4 and V is TRBV12-5; TRBD1 matches 7 bases. The CDR3 spans 17 residues. The J segment lost 3 bases and the V segment lost 5 bases, leaving 12 bases of the junction unmatched. Germline-derived CDR1 and CDR2 are LGHNT and FRNRAP. This CDR3 reads CASGPSGGGTANEKLFF. In DNA form, the CDR3 reads TGTGCTAGTGGTCCCAGTGGAGGGGGCACGGCTAATGAAAAACTGTTTTTT.

This rearrangement joins TRBV11-2 to TRBJ2-7, with TRBD1 matching over 9 bases. The CDR3 consists of 15 residues. Germline lookup yields CDR1 SGHAT and CDR2 FQNNGV. The V gene end was trimmed by 3 bases and the J gene end by 1 base; junction bases not matched to a gene: 4. The CDR3 loop is CASSFRTGVSYEQYF. Written as DNA, the CDR3 is TGTGCCAGCAGCTTCCGGACAGGGGTTTCCTACGAGCAGTACTTC. Based on the CDR3 plus reference TRBV11-2 and TRBJ2-7, the full variable domain is EAGVAQSPRYKIIEKRQSVAFWCNPISGHATLYWYQQILGQGPKLLIQFQNNGVVDDSQLPKDRFSAERLKGVDSTLKIQPAKLEDSAVYLCASSFRTGVSYEQYFGPGTRLTVT.

This clone was detected once. The chain recombines TRBV19 with TRBJ2-2; no firm D call. V was cut by 3 bases and J by 13 bases, with 12 bases left in between. The CDR3 has 12 amino acids. From germline, CDR1 is LNHDA and CDR2 SQIVND (reference sequence). CDR3 DNA: TGTGCCAGTAGTATTTGGGCAGGCCGGCTGTTTTTT. Translation: CASSIWAGRLFF.

The chain has TRBV5-4 and TRBJ2-1; TRBD1 matches at 7 bases. The CDR3 extends over 15 amino acids. Looked up from germline, CDR1 is SGHNT and CDR2 is YYREEE (reference sequence). Unmatched junction bases numbered 8, after V lost 4 bases and J lost 4 bases. CDR3 DNA: TGTGCCAGCAGCCCACCCGGGACAGATTACAATGAGCAGTTCTTC. It encodes CASSPPGTDYNEQFF.

The chain uses TRBV5-3 and TRBJ2-7; D might be TRBD1 (6 bases). TRBV5-3 is reported as an ORF; its role is uncertain. Trimming shortened V by 4 bases and J by 4 bases, and 18 bases separated the two germline ends. The CDR3 is made up of 15 amino acids. CDR3 sequence (DNA): TGTGCCAGAAGCGCGGCCGGGGACAAAGAATACGAGCAGTACTTC. Protein: CARSAAGDKEYEQYF.

This chain joins TRBV29-1 and TRBJ2-7; maybe TRBD1 (6 bases). The CDR3 length is 14 residues. Trimming took off 4 bases at V and 4 bases at J, with 17 bases between the two ends. Germline CDR1 and CDR2: SQVTM and ANQGSEA. Written as DNA, the CDR3 is TGCAGCGTTGGACTAAGATCTACAGGGTACGAGCAGTACTTC. This codes for CSVGLRSTGYEQYF.

This sequence joins TRBV3-1 (or the pseudogene TRBV3-2) and TRBJ2-7; D might be TRBD1 (5 bases). CDR1 and CDR2 (germline): LGHDT, YNNKEL (reference sequence). Trimming left V 6 bases short and J 3 bases short, with 9 bases between. The CDR3 sequence is 12 residues long. CDR3 nucleotide sequence: TGTGCCAGCAGACAAACAGGCTACGAGCAGTACTTC. As protein: CASRQTGYEQYF.

CDR3 nucleotides: TGTGCCACCAGCAGAGGGATTCTTGGGCAGGTCAGCGGCTACACCTTC. Translating gives CATSRGILGQVSGYTF. The rearrangement uses TRBV15 and TRBJ1-2; unclear D gene. Germline CDR1 reads LNHNV; CDR2 reads YYDKDF (reference sequence). The V and J ends lost 1 base and 8 bases respectively, with 20 bases between them. CDR3 length: 16 amino acids.

The chain combines TRBV7-9 with TRBJ2-1, with TRBD1 matching over 7 bases. The CDR3 is 15 residues long. J gave up 2 bases and V 5 bases, and 6 bases lay outside the gene matches. The germline V gene has CDR1 SEHNR and CDR2 FQNEAQ (reference sequence). Here the CDR3 reads CASSPPGQTYNEQFF. For the CDR3, the DNA is TGTGCCAGCAGCCCACCGGGACAGACCTACAATGAGCAGTTCTTC.

The V and J genes are TRBV13 and TRBJ1-1, with unresolved D. V gave up 2 bases and J gave up 0 bases, with 4 bases separating them. Germline CDR1 is PRHDT and CDR2 is FYEKMQ (reference sequence). The CDR3 length is 13 residues. The CDR3 sequence: CASSLSVNTEAFF. The CDR3 region has the DNA TGTGCCAGCAGCTTATCAGTGAACACTGAAGCTTTCTTT.

The chain carries TRBV28 and TRBJ2-2, with 8 bases lining up with TRBD2. V lost 3 bases and J lost 5; bases outside the gene matches: 5. The length of the CDR3 is 15 residues. Germline loops: CDR1 MDHEN, CDR2 SYDVKM. The CDR3 DNA follows: TGTGCCAGCAGTTTGGGGACTAGTTGGACCGGGGAGCTGTTTTTT. Translation: CASSLGTSWTGELFF.

The chain is built from TRBV2 and TRBJ2-3; no clear D gene. The V gene's germline CDR1 is SNHLY and CDR2 FYNNEI. Trimming took 7 bases from V and 4 from J, leaving 15 bases between them. The CDR3 runs 14 residues. In DNA, the CDR3 is TGTGCCAGCAACGCATTTCGGTCCTCAGATACGCAGTATTTT. It yields the protein CASNAFRSSDTQYF.

This chain links TRBV18 with TRBJ1-5; 7 nucleotides align to TRBD1. J lost 1 base, V lost 5 bases, and 5 bases had no gene match. The CDR3 loop spans 15 amino acids. The germline CDR1 and CDR2 sequences are KGHSH and LQKENI. DNA of the CDR3: TGTGCCAGCTCATTAATGGGACAGAGCAATCAGCCCCAGCATTTT. It yields the protein CASSLMGQSNQPQHF.

This clone was recorded only once. This chain links TRBV7-3 with TRBJ2-2; 8 bases are shared with TRBD2. This CDR3 has 16 residues. In germline, CDR1 is SGHTA, CDR2 FQGTGA. V was clipped by 5 bases and J by 4 bases; unmatched bases: 9. Written as DNA, the CDR3 is TGTGCCAGCAGCATAAGCGGGGGCATAGGCACCGGGGAGCTGTTTTTT. Translation gives CASSISGGIGTGELFF.

This chain uses TRBV28 with TRBJ1-6; 9 nucleotides match TRBD1. The trim removed 5 bases at V and 8 bases at J, leaving 7 bases unmatched. Germline CDR1 reads MDHEN; CDR2 reads SYDVKM. This CDR3 contains 15 residues. The CDR3 nucleotides read TGTGCCAGCAGTATGAACAGGGGGCGCGATTCACCCCTCCACTTT. Amino acid sequence: CASSMNRGRDSPLHF.